The next 17 T cell receptor beta chains were all read from a single sample in a study of blood T cell repertoires in COVID-19. TCRdb's copy holds only in-frame clones and misses some; the assay was immunoSEQ multiplex PCR. The data hold roughly 500,000 clones, with roughly 87% observed a single time. The source material was peripheral blood. The source of these receptors is a man between 18 and 29 years old with COVID-19, enrolled during active disease.

The chain recombines TRBV19 with TRBJ2-4, with 10 bases matching TRBD2. Looked up from germline, CDR1 is LNHDA and CDR2 is SQIVND (reference sequence). The CDR3 consists of 15 residues. V was clipped by 11 bases and J by 2 bases; unmatched bases: 9. The CDR3 DNA reads TGTGCCCGACGAGAGCGGGAGGGGACCAAAAACATTCAGTACTTC. This codes for CARREREGTKNIQYF. Variable domain in full (rest from reference TRBV19 and TRBJ2-4): DGGITQSPKYLFRKEGQNVTLSCEQNLNHDAMYWYRQDPGQGLRLIYYSQIVNDFQKGDIAEGYSVSREKKESFPLTVTSAQKNPTAFYLCARREREGTKNIQYFGAGTRLSVL.

The rearrangement joins TRBV19 to TRBJ1-6; D uncertain. The CDR3 extends over 12 amino acids. Trimming removed 8 bases at V and 8 bases at J, with 10 bases between. Germline values: CDR1 LNHDA, CDR2 SQIVND (reference sequence). The CDR3 DNA reads TGTGCCAGTGAGACTCGCGATTCACCCCTCCACTTT. Amino acids: CASETRDSPLHF.

V and J are TRBV5-4 and TRBJ2-1; 9 bases are a match to TRBD1. The ends lost 5 bases at V and 7 bases at J; junction bases unmatched: 13. Looked up from germline, CDR1 is SGHNT and CDR2 is YYREEE (reference sequence). The CDR3 covers 16 residues. CDR3 DNA sequence: TGTGCCAGCAGTCCCAGGACAGGGGCACAGATTAATGAGCAGTTCTTC. This codes for CASSPRTGAQINEQFF.

The chain has TRBV2 and TRBJ1-3, with D possibly TRBD1 on 5 matching bases. Per the germline V gene, CDR1 is SNHLY and CDR2 is FYNNEI. This CDR3 has 13 residues. The ends were cut back, 6 bases at V and 4 bases at J, with 10 bases in the middle. The CDR3 is CASSVDRGNTIYF. CDR3 nucleotides: TGTGCCAGCAGCGTTGACAGAGGAAACACCATATATTTT.

The V and J genes are TRBV12-5 and TRBJ2-1; 10 bases line up with TRBD2. Germline CDR1 reads LGHNT; CDR2 reads FRNRAP. Germline trimming cut 4 bases from V and 4 bases from J; bases unmatched to any gene: 10. The CDR3 is 17 amino acids. CDR3 sequence reads: CASGYPAGGVPYNEQFF. Written as DNA, the CDR3 is TGTGCTAGTGGTTATCCAGCGGGAGGGGTACCTTACAATGAGCAGTTCTTC.

The rearrangement joins TRBV6-2 or TRBV6-3 to TRBJ2-1; the match to TRBD1 covers 7 bases. Germline-derived CDR1 and CDR2 are MNHEY and SVGEGT. CDR3 length: 12 residues. V was pared by 5 bases and J by 7 bases, with 2 bases of the junction left unmatched. The CDR3 DNA sequence: TGTGCCAGCAGTAAGACAGGGAATGAGCAGTTCTTC. This gives the protein CASSKTGNEQFF.

The chain carries TRBV5-4 and TRBJ2-3, with 13 bases aligning to TRBD2. Germline-derived CDR1 and CDR2 are SGHNT and YYREEE (reference sequence). CDR3 length equals 17 residues. Unmatched junction bases numbered 14, after V lost 7 bases and J lost 6 bases. Here the CDR3 DNA reads TGTGCCAGCTCCCCCGGGGGTACTAGCGGGGGGGTTGATACGCAGTATTTT. Its protein is CASSPGGTSGGVDTQYF.

This clone was seen once. This sequence joins TRBV13 and TRBJ2-1; D is perhaps TRBD1 (6 bases). CDR3 length: 13 amino acids. The ends were cut back, 0 bases at V and 6 bases at J, with 6 bases in the middle. The germline V gene has CDR1 PRHDT and CDR2 FYEKMQ (reference sequence). The CDR3: CASSLGRGNEQFF. The CDR3 nucleotides are TGTGCCAGCAGCTTAGGCAGGGGCAATGAGCAGTTCTTC.

The rearrangement joins TRBV9 to TRBJ2-7, with 8 bases that match TRBD1. Unmatched junction bases numbered 5, after V lost 0 bases and J lost 3 bases. The germline V gene has CDR1 SGDLS and CDR2 YYNGEE. CDR3 length: 15 amino acids. The chain's CDR3 is CASSVGVGQVYEQYF. CDR3 nucleotide sequence: TGTGCCAGCAGCGTAGGGGTGGGACAGGTCTACGAGCAGTACTTC.

The chain uses TRBV30 and TRBJ2-7, with TRBD2 matching 7 bases. After removal of 7 bases from V and 6 bases from J, the junction contained 15 bases not matched to a gene. The CDR3 is 14 amino acids. CDR1 GTSNPN and CDR2 SVGIG come from the germline V gene (reference sequence). CDR3 region: CASPSGIRPGEQYF. In nucleotides, the CDR3 is TGTGCCTCACCCAGCGGGATTCGCCCTGGCGAGCAGTACTTC.

The gene calls are TRBV4-1 and TRBJ1-1; D is ambiguous. Per the germline V gene, CDR1 is MGHRA and CDR2 is YSYEKL. The V end was cut by 3 bases, the J end by 2 bases, with 13 bases between. The CDR3 spans 15 residues. CDR3 sequence reads: CASSHPGLGNTEAFF. The CDR3 DNA reads TGCGCCAGCAGCCACCCGGGGTTAGGAAACACTGAAGCTTTCTTT.

The V and J genes are TRBV4-2 and TRBJ2-1; 13 nucleotides line up with TRBD2. CDR1 and CDR2 (germline): LGHNA, YNFKEQ. This CDR3 contains 16 residues. J gave up 9 bases and V 3 bases, and 8 bases lay outside the gene matches. The CDR3 DNA is TGTGCCAGCAGCCAGGAAACTAGCGGGGGGGCCAGTGAGCAGTTCTTC. It translates to CASSQETSGGASEQFF.

This chain links TRBV19 with TRBJ2-3, with TRBD2 as a possible D gene (6 bases). V lost 3 bases, J lost 0 bases, and 10 bases lay in between. There are 15 residues in the CDR3. CDR1 LNHDA and CDR2 SQIVND come from the germline V gene (reference sequence). CDR3 loop: CASSIVAASTDTQYF. For the CDR3, the DNA is TGTGCCAGTAGTATTGTAGCGGCCAGCACAGATACGCAGTATTTT. Drawing the rest from reference TRBV19 and TRBJ2-3, the complete variable domain is DGGITQSPKYLFRKEGQNVTLSCEQNLNHDAMYWYRQDPGQGLRLIYYSQIVNDFQKGDIAEGYSVSREKKESFPLTVTSAQKNPTAFYLCASSIVAASTDTQYFGPGTRLTVL.

The genes are TRBV29-1 and TRBJ1-1; TRBD1 matches 8 bases. Germline values: CDR1 SQVTM, CDR2 ANQGSEA. The junction had 5 bases not matched to a gene; V was cut back by 0 bases and J by 5 bases. The CDR3 loop spans 14 amino acids. The CDR3 DNA sequence: TGCAGCGTTGAAGACGACAGGGGAGGAACTGAAGCTTTCTTT. Amino acid sequence: CSVEDDRGGTEAFF.

The rearrangement links TRBV3-1 (or the pseudogene TRBV3-2) to TRBJ1-5; a possible D gene is TRBD1 (5 bases). The CDR3 sequence is 14 residues long. CDR1 and CDR2 (germline): LGHDT, YNNKEL (reference sequence). The ends were cut back, 0 bases at V and 6 bases at J, with 9 bases in the middle. The CDR3 region has the DNA TGTGCCAGCAGCCAAGATGCAGGGCTTCAGCCCCAGCATTTT. Translating gives CASSQDAGLQPQHF.

The V call is TRBV27, the J call TRBJ2-1; 9 nucleotides match TRBD1. The CDR3 is 14 residues long. Losses at the gene ends were 6 bases for V and 9 bases for J; bases not matched to a gene: 9. CDR1 and CDR2 from the germline V gene are MNHEY and SMNVEV (reference sequence). DNA of the CDR3: TGTGCCAGCAGAGACAGGGGGGCGATTGGTGAGCAGTTCTTC. It codes for CASRDRGAIGEQFF.

The chain links TRBV12-5 to TRBJ2-1; D gene unclear. V was trimmed by 3 bases and J by 0 bases, leaving 9 bases between them. The CDR3 has 15 residues. Germline assignment: CDR1 LGHNT and CDR2 FRNRAP. Written as DNA, the CDR3 is TGTGCTAGTGGTTTTCTAAGATCCTCCTACAATGAGCAGTTCTTC. This encodes CASGFLRSSYNEQFF.